This is a list of T cell receptor beta chains from one sample in a study of blood T cell repertoires in COVID-19. Measured with immunoSEQ multiplex PCR; TCRdb has only the in-frame clones, and not every one. The data hold over 200,000 clones, with approximately 90% observed a single time. The specimen sequenced was PBMCs or T cells enriched from blood (not recorded which). These receptors all come from a man younger than 30 who had recovered from COVID-19. The CDR3 runs from the conserved cysteine through the conserved F or W. The D gene is left open where the match is weak. Clone size is shown for a subset of rows, as once, few, many or a class of expanded clone.

>TRBJ2-6|TRBV18|NA|TRBD1
CASSRDRGRSGANVLTF
TGTGCCAGCTCACGGGACAGGGGTCGGTCTGGGGCCAACGTCCTGACTTTC
>TRBJ2-2|TRBV2|NA|NA
CASSVRQDLTGELFF
TGTGCCAGCAGTGTTAGACAGGACCTAACCGGGGAGCTGTTTTTT
>TRBJ2-5|TRBV7-9|NA|TRBD1
CASSPSGTSRRGRQETQYF
TGTGCCAGCAGCCCCTCCGGGACCTCTCGCAGGGGGCGGCAAGAGACCCAGTACTTC
>TRBJ2-3|TRBV2|NA|NA
CASSEGGGLTDTQYF
TGTGCCAGCAGTGAAGGGGGGGGGCTCACAGATACGCAGTATTTT
>TRBJ1-3|TRBV6-6|once|TRBD1
CASSYGDRGPGNTIYF
TGTGCCAGCAGTTACGGGGACAGGGGACCTGGAAACACCATATATTTT
>TRBJ2-7|TRBV29-1|NA|TRBD1
CSVRPARGQESSYEQYF
TGCAGCGTTCGTCCCGCTCGGGGACAGGAGAGCTCCTACGAGCAGTACTTC
>TRBJ2-7|TRBV7-9|NA|NA
CASSLGAYYEQYF
TGTGCCAGCAGCTTAGGGGCCTACTACGAGCAGTACTTC
>TRBJ1-1|TRBV5-1|NA|NA
CASLGPRDRAFF
TGCGCCAGCTTGGGGCCAAGGGATCGGGCTTTCTTT
>TRBJ2-3|TRBV7-9|NA|NA
CASSLDGGHTDTQYF
TGTGCCAGCAGCTTAGATGGAGGGCACACAGATACGCAGTATTTT
>TRBJ2-7|TRBV27|NA|NA
CASSSLRGEQYF
TGTGCCAGCAGTTCCCTCCGGGGCGAGCAGTACTTC
>TRBJ1-3|TRBV12-5|NA|TRBD1
CASGLTTGGTGNTIYF
TGTGCTAGTGGTTTGACGACAGGGGGAACTGGAAACACCATATATTTT
>TRBJ1-2|TRBV30|NA|TRBD1
CAWKIGQGSLYGYTF
TGTGCCTGGAAAATCGGACAGGGGTCCCTCTATGGCTACACCTTC